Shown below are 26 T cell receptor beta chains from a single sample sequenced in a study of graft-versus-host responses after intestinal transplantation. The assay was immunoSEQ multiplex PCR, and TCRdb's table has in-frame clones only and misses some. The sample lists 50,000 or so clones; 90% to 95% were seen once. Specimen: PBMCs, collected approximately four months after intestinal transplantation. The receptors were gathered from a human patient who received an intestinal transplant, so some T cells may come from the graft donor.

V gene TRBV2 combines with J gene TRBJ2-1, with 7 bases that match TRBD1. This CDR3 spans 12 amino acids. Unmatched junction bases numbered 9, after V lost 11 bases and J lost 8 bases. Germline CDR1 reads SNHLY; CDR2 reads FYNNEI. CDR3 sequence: CAGVTGSDEQFF. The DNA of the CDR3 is TGTGCCGGCGTGACAGGGTCCGATGAGCAGTTCTTC.

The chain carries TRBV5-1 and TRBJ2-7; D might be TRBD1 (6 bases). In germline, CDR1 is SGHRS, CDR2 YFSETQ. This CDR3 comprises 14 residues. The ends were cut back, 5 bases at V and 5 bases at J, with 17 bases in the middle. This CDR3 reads CASSQDWGPHEQYF. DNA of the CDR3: TGCGCCAGCAGTCAGGACTGGGGGCCCCACGAGCAGTACTTC.

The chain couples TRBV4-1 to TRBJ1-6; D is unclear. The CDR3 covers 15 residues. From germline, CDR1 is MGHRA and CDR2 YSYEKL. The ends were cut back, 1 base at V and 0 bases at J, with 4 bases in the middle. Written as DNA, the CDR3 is TGCGCCAGCAGCCAAGGGAGCTCCTATAATTCACCCCTCCACTTT. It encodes CASSQGSSYNSPLHF.

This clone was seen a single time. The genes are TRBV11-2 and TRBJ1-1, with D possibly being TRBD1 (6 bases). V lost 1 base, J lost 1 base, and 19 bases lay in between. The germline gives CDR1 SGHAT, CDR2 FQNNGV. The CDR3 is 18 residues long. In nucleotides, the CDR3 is TGTGCCAGCAGCTTAGTATTGGGTATACAGGGAGGGAACACTGAAGCTTTCTTT. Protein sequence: CASSLVLGIQGGNTEAFF.

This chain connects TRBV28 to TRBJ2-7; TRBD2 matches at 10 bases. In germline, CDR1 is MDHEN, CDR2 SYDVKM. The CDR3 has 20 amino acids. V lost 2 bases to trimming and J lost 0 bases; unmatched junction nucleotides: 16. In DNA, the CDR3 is TGTGCCAGCAGTTTAATCCTCGGGGGGTTCACTAGCGGGAACTCCTACGAGCAGTACTTC. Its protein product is CASSLILGGFTSGNSYEQYF.

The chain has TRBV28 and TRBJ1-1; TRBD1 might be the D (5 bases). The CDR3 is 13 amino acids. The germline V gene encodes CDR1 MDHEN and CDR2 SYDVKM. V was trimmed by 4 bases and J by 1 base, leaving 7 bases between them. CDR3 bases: TGTGCCAGCAGTTCTACAGGGAACACTGAAGCTTTCTTT. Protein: CASSSTGNTEAFF.

For the CDR3, the DNA is TGTGCCAGCAGTCCGCCGTGGGTAGCGGGGGGGAATGAGCAGTTCTTC. Translated: CASSPPWVAGGNEQFF. The chain uses TRBV27 and TRBJ2-1; TRBD2 agrees at 11 bases. The germline gives CDR1 MNHEY, CDR2 SMNVEV (reference sequence). The length of the CDR3 is 16 residues. Trimming cost V 5 bases and J 7 bases; bases outside gene matches: 10.

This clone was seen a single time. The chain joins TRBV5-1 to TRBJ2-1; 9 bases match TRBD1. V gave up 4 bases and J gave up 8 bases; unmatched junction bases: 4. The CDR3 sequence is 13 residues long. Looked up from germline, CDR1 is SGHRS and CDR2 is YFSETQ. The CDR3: CASSPTGGYEQFF. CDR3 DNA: TGCGCCAGCAGCCCGACAGGGGGGTATGAGCAGTTCTTC.

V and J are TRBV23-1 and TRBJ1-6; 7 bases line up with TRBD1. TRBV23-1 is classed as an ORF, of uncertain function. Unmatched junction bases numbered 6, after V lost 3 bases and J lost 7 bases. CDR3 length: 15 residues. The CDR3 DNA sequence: TGCGCCAGCAGTCATGAGACAGGGCCGAATTCACCCCTCCACTTT. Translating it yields CASSHETGPNSPLHF.

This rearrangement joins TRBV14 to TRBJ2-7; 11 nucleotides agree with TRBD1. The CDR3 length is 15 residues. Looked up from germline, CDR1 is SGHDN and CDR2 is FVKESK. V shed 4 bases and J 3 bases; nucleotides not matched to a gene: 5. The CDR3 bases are TGTGCCAGCAGCCCCAGGACAGGGGGCATCTACGAGCAGTACTTC. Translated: CASSPRTGGIYEQYF.

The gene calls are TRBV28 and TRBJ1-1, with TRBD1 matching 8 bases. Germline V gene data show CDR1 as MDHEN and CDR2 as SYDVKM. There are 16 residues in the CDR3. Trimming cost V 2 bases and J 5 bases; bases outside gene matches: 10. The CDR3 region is CASSLLGQGSFTEAFF. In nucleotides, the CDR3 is TGTGCCAGCAGTTTACTCGGACAGGGCAGTTTTACTGAAGCTTTCTTT.

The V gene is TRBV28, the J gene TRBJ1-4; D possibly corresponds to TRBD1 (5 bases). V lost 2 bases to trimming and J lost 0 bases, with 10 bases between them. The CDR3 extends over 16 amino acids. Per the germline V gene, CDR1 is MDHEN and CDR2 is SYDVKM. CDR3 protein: CASSLVGTPTNEKLFF. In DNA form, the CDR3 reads TGTGCCAGCAGTTTAGTAGGGACTCCAACTAATGAAAAACTGTTTTTT.

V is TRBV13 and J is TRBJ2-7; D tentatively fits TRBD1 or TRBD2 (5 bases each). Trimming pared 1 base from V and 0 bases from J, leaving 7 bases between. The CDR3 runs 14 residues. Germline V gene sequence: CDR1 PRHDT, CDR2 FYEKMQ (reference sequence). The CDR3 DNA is TGTGCCAGCAGCTTAGAGGGGACCTCCTACGAGCAGTACTTC. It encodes CASSLEGTSYEQYF. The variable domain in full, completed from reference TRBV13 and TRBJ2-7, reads AAGVIQSPRHLIKEKRETATLKCYPIPRHDTVYWYQQGPGQDPQFLISFYEKMQSDKGSIPDRFSAQQFSDYHSELNMSSLELGDSALYFCASSLEGTSYEQYFGPGTRLTVT.

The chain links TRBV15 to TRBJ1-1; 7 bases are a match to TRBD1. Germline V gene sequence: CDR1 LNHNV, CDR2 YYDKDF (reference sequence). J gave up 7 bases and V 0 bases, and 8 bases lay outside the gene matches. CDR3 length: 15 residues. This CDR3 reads CATSREQQGRSEAFF. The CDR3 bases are TGTGCCACCAGCAGAGAACAACAGGGGAGGAGTGAAGCTTTCTTT. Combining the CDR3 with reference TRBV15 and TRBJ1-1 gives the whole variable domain DAMVIQNPRYQVTQFGKPVTLSCSQTLNHNVMYWYQQKSSQAPKLLFHYYDKDFNNEADTPDNFQSRRPNTSFCFLDIRSPGLGDTAMYLCATSREQQGRSEAFFGQGTRLTVV.

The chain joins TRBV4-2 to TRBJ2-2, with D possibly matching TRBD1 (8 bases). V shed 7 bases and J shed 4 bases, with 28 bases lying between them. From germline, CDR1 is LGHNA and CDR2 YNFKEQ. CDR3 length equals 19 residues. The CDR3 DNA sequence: TGTGCCAGCACCCCGCAACCTGGGACTACCACAGGGGGCACCGGGGAGCTGTTTTTT. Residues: CASTPQPGTTTGGTGELFF.

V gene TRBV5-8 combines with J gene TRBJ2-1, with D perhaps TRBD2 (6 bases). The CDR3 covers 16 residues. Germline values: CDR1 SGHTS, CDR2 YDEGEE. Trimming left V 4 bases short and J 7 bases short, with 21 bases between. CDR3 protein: CASSPFDYAGRNEQFF. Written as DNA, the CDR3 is TGTGCCAGCAGCCCCTTCGACTACGCGGGACGTAATGAGCAGTTCTTC.

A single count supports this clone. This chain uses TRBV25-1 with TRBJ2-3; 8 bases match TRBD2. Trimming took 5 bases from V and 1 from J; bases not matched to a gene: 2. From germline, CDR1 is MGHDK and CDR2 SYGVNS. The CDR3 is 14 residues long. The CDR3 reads CASSILAGTDTQYF. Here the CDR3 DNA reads TGTGCCAGCAGTATACTAGCGGGCACAGATACGCAGTATTTT.

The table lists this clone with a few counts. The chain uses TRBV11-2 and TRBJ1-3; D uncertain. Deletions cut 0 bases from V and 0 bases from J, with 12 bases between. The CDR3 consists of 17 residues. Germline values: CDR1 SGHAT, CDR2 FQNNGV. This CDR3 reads CASSLDLSSLSGNTIYF. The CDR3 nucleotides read TGTGCCAGCAGCTTAGATCTAAGCAGCCTCTCTGGAAACACCATATATTTT.

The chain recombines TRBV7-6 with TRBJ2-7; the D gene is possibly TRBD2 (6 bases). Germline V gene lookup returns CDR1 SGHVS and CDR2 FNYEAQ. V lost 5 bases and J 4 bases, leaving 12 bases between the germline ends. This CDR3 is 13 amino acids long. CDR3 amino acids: CASSLGLMYEQYF. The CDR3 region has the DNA TGTGCCAGCAGCCTGGGACTTATGTACGAGCAGTACTTC.

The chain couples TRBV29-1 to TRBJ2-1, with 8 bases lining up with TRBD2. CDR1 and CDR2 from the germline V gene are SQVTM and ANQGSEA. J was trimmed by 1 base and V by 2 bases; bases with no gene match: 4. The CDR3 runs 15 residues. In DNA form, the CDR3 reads TGCAGCGTTGAAACGACGGGAGGGTCCTACAATGAGCAGTTCTTC. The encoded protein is CSVETTGGSYNEQFF.

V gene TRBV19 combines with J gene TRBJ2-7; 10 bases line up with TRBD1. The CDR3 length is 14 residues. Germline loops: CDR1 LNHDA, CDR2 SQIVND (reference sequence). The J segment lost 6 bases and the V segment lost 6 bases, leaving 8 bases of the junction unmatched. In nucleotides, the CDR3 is TGTGCCAGTAGATGGGGGACAGGGGCAGCCGAGCAGTACTTC. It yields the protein CASRWGTGAAEQYF.

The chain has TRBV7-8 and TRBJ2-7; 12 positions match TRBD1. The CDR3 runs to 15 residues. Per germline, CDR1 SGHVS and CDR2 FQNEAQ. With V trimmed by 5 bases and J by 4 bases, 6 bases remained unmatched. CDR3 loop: CASSPGTGGLYEQYF. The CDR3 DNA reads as TGTGCCAGCAGCCCTGGGACAGGGGGCCTTTACGAGCAGTACTTC.

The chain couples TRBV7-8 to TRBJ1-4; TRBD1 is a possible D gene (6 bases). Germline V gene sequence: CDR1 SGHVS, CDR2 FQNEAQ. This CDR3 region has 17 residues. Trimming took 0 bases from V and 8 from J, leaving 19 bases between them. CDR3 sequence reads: CASSLAGWGANGEKLFF. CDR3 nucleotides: TGTGCCAGCAGCTTAGCGGGATGGGGGGCGAATGGGGAAAAACTGTTTTTT.

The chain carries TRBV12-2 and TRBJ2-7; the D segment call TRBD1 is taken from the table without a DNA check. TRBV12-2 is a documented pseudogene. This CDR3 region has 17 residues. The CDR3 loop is CASRLTLDRYTDYEQYF. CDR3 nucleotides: TGTGCAAGTCGCCTCACCTTGGACAGATATACAGACTACGAGCAGTACTTC.

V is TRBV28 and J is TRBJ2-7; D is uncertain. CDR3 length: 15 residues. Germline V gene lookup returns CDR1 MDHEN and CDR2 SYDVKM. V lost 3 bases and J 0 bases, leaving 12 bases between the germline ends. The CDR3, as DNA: TGTGCCAGCAGTTTGCCGTTGACGGGCTCCTACGAGCAGTACTTC. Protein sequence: CASSLPLTGSYEQYF.

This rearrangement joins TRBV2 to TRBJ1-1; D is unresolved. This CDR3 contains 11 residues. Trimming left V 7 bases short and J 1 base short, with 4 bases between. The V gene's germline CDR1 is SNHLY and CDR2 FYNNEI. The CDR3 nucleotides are TGTGCCAGCACCTGGAACACTGAAGCTTTCTTT. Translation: CASTWNTEAFF.